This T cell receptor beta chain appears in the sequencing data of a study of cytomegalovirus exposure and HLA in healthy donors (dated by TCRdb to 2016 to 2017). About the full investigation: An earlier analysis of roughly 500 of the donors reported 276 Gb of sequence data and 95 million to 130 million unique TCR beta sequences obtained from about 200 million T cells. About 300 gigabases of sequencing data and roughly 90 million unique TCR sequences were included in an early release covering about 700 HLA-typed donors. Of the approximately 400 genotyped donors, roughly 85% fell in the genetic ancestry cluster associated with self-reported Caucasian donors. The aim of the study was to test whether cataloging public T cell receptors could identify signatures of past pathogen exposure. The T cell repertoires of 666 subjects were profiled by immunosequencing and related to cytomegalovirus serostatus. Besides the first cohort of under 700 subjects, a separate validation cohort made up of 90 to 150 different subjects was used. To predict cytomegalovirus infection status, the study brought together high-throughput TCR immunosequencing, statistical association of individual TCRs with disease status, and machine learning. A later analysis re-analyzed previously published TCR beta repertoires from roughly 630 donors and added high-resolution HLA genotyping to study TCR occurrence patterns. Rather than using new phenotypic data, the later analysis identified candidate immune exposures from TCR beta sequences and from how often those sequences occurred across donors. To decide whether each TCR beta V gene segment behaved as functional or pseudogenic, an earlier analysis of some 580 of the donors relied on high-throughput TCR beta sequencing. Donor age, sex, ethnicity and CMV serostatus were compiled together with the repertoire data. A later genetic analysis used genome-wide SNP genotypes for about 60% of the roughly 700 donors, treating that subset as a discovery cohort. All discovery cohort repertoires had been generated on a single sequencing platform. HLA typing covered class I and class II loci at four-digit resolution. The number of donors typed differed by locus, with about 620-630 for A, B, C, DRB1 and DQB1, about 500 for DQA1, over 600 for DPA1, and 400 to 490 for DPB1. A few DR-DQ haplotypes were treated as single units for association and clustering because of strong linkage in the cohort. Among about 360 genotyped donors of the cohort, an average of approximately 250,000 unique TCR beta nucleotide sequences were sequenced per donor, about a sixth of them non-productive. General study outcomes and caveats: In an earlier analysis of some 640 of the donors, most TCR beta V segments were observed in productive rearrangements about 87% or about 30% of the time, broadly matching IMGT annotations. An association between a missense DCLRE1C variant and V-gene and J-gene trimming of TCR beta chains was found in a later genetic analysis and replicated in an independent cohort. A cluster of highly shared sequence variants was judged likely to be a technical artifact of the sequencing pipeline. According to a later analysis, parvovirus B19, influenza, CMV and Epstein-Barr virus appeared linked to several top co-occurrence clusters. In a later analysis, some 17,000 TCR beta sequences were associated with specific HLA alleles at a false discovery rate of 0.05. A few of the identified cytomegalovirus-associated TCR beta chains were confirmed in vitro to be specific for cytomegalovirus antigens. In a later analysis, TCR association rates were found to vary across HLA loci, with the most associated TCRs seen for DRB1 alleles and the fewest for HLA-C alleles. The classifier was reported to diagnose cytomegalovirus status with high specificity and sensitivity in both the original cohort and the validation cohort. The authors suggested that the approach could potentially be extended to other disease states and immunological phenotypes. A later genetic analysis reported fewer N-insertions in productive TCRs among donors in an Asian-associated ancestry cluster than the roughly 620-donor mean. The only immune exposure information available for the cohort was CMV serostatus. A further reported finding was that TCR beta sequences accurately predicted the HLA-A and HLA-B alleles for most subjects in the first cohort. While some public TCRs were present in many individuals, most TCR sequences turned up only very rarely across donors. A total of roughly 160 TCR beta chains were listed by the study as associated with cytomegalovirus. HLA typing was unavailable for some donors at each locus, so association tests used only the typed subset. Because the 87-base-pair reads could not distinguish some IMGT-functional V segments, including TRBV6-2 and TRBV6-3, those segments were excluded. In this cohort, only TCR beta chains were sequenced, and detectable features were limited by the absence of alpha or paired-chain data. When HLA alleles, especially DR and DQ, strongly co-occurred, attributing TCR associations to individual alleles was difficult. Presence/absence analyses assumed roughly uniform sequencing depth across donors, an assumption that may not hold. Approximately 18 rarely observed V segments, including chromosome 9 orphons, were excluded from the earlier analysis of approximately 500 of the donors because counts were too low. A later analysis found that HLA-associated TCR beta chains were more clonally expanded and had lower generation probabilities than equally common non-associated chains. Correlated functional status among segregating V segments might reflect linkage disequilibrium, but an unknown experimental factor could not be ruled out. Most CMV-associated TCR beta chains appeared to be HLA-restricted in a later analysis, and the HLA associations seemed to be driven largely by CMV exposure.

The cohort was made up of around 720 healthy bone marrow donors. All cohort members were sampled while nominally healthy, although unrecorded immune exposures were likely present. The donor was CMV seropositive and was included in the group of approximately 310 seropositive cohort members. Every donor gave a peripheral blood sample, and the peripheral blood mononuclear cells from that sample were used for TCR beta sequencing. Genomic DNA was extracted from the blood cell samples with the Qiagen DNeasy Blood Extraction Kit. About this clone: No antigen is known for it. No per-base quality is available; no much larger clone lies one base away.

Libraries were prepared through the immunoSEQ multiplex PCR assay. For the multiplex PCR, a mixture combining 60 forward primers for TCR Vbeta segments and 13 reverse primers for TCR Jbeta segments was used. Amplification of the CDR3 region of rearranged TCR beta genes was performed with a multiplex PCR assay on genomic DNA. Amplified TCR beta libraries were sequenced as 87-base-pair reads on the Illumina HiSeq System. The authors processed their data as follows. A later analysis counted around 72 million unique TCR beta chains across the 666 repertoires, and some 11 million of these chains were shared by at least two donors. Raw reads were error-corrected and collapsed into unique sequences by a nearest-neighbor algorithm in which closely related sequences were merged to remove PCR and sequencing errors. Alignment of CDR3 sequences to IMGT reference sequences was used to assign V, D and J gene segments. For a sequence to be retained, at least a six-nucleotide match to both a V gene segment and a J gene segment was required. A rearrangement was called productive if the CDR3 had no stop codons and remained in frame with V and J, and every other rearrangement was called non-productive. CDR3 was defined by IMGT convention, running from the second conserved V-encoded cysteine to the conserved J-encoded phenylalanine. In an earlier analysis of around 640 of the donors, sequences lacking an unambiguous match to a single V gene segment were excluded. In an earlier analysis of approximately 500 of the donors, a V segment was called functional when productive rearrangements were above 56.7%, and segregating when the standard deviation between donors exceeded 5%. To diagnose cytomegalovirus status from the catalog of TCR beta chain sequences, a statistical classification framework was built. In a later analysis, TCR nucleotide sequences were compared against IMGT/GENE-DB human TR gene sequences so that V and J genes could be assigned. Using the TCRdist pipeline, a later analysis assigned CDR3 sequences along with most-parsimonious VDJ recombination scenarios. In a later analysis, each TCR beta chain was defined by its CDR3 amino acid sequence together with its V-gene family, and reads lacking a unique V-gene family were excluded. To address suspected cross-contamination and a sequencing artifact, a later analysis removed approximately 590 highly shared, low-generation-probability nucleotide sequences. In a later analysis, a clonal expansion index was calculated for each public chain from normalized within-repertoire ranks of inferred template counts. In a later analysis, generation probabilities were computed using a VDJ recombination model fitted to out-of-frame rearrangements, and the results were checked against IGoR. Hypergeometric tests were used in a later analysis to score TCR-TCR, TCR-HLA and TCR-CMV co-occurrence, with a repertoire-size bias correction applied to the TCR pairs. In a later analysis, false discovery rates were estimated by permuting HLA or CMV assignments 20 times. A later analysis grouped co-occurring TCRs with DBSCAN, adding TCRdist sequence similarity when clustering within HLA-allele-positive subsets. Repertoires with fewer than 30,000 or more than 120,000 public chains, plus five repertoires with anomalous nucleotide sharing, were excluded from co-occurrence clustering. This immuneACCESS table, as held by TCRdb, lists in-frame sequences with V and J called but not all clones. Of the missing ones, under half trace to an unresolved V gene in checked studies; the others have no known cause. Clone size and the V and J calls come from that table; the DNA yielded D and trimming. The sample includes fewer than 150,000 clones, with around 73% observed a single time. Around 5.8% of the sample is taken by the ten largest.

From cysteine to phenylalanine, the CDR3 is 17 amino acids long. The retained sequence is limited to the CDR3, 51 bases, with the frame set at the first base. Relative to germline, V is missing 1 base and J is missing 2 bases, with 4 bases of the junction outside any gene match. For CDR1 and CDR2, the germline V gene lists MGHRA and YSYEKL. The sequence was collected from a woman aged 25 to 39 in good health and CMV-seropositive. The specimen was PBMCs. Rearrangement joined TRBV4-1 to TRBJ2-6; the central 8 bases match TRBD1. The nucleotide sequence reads TGCGCCAGCAGCCAAGTCCAACAGGGGGCTGGGGCCAACGTCCTGACTTTC. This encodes CASSQVQQGAGANVLTF.